The 6 T cell receptor beta chains given below trace back to one sample, sequenced in a study of long-term antiretroviral therapy in people with HIV. Version v3.0 of the immunoSEQ assay was performed at survey level. Some clones are missing from TCRdb's copy, which holds only in-frame ones; the method was immunoSEQ multiplex PCR. This table holds tens of thousands of clones, 95% found once. Sequenced material: unsorted PBMCs, taken 5.3 years after starting antiretroviral therapy. The source is a man in his forties or fifties with HIV.

CDR3 nucleotide sequence: TGCGCCAGCAGCCAAGAGCAAGTTGCTAGCGGGGGGGCCTCCTACGAGCAGTACTTC. Protein product: CASSQEQVASGGASYEQYF. This rearrangement joins TRBV4-3 to TRBJ2-7; TRBD2 matches 12 bases. The germline gives CDR1 LGHNA, CDR2 YSLEER. Trimming removed 0 bases from V and 0 bases from J; junction bases left unmatched: 9. The CDR3 spans 19 residues.

This rearrangement joins TRBV7-2 to TRBJ1-1; TRBD1 agrees at 7 bases. This CDR3 is 14 amino acids long. The V gene's germline CDR1 is SGHTA and CDR2 FQGNSA. Trimming took 5 bases from V and 3 from J; bases not matched to a gene: 6. Here the CDR3 DNA reads TGTGCCAGCAGCGGAGACAGGGTAGACACTGAAGCTTTCTTT. Its translation is CASSGDRVDTEAFF.

This chain uses TRBV6-1 with TRBJ2-1, with TRBD2 identical over 10 bases. Germline V CDR1 and CDR2: MNHNS, SASEGT. This CDR3 has 14 residues. V was pared by 3 bases and J by 5 bases, with 1 base of the junction left unmatched. CDR3 protein: CASSDTSGDNEQFF. CDR3 coding DNA: TGTGCCAGCAGTGATACTAGCGGGGACAATGAGCAGTTCTTC.

The chain combines TRBV25-1 with TRBJ1-4; D gene uncertain. Germline V CDR1 and CDR2: MGHDK, SYGVNS. The CDR3 consists of 15 residues. V was cut by 7 bases and J by 8 bases, with 20 bases left in between. CDR3 protein: CASTYIDGRSEKLFF. The DNA of the CDR3 is TGTGCCAGCACCTATATTGACGGGAGGTCCGAAAAACTGTTTTTT.

The chain uses TRBV11-3 and TRBJ2-3, with no clear D. The CDR3 consists of 16 residues. Deletions cut 1 base from V and 0 bases from J, with 11 bases between. The germline CDR1 and CDR2 sequences are SGHNT and YENEEA. CDR3 sequence reads: CASSLGGRSSTDTQYF. The CDR3 DNA sequence: TGTGCCAGCAGCTTAGGAGGACGTTCTAGCACAGATACGCAGTATTTT. Complete variable domain (other parts from reference TRBV11-3 and TRBJ2-3): EAGVVQSPRYKIIEKKQPVAFWCNPISGHNTLYWYLQNLGQGPELLIRYENEEAVDDSQLPKDRFSAERLKGVDSTLKIQPAELGDSAVYLCASSLGGRSSTDTQYFGPGTRLTVL.

This chain uses TRBV27 with TRBJ1-3, with 9 bases identical to TRBD1. The ends lost 6 bases at V and 6 bases at J; junction bases unmatched: 9. The CDR3 spans 15 residues. Germline V CDR1 and CDR2: MNHEY, SMNVEV (reference sequence). The CDR3, as DNA: TGTGCCAGCAGGGATCTACAGGGGGCAGAAAACACCATATATTTT. Protein product: CASRDLQGAENTIYF.